This TCR beta chain was documented in a study of cytomegalovirus exposure and HLA in healthy donors. The PCR ran on 60 Vbeta and 13 Jbeta primers. The assay was immunoSEQ multiplex PCR, and TCRdb's table has in-frame clones only and misses some. In the table there are over 90,000 clones, 70% to 80% of which are singletons. Per germline, CDR1 MDHEN and CDR2 SYDVKM. The CDR3 is made up of 17 amino acids. V was pared by 2 bases and J by 4 bases, with 4 bases of the junction left unmatched. V and J are TRBV28 and TRBJ2-2, with TRBD2 matching over 13 bases. The sample taken for sequencing was PBMCs. The sequence derives from a male donor in good health and CMV-seropositive. The CDR3 is CASSLPGLAGVTGELFF. The CDR3 region has the DNA TGTGCCAGCAGTTTACCCGGACTAGCGGGGGTCACCGGGGAGCTGTTTTTT.